This T cell receptor beta chain was retrieved from a study of blood T cell repertoires in COVID-19 (dated by TCRdb to the early 2020s). With regard to the full study: The collaborator samples originated in the United States, Italy and Spain and spanned the acute and convalescent phases of COVID-19. A de-identified subject ID, COVID-19 status, age in years and sex were almost always included in the sample metadata. Deeply sampled blood TCRbeta repertoires from subjects exposed to, actively infected with, or recovered from COVID-19 were included in the dataset. Where HLA class I and class II types were available, the types were taken from metadata supplied by the sample provider, not from assay-based typing. The samples were drawn from two sources: the first 160 participants of the ongoing ImmuneRACE study, and fewer than 1,500 subjects contributed by 6 global collaborators. The repertoires were made available in a free public database intended to serve as a resource for research on the immune response to SARS-CoV-2. The prospective study material was composed of cDNA or gDNA derived from T cells, B-cell-depleted T cells, or PBMCs. Points the paper makes about the study in general: Clinical and demographic metadata were provided uncurated, with the amount varying by source and participant.

Enrolling through a virtual design, the prospective study's participants ranged in age from roughly 18 to 90 years and lived across roughly 24 United States geographic areas. Cohort assignment in the prospective study relied on participant-reported clinical history from a screening survey and a study questionnaire. Recovered participants in ImmuneRACE Cohort 3 were defined by two consecutive negative NP/OP PCR tests, clearance by a healthcare professional, or resolution of symptoms. In the prospective study, whole blood, serum and a nasopharyngeal or oropharyngeal swab were collected from each participant by mobile phlebotomists. Prospective study participants could optionally give additional blood draws and questionnaires over an approximately 2-month period. Blood samples from the prospective study were shipped frozen or at room temperature prior to DNA extraction. TCRbeta CDR3 regions were amplified from genomic DNA using the immunoSEQ Assay, a bias-controlled multiplex PCR. As for how the authors treated the data: Nucleated cell counts per sample were estimated from amplification of reference gene primers within the assay. Sequence reads were collapsed and filtered to measure the absolute abundance of every unique TCRbeta CDR3 rearrangement. For each sample, productive Simpson clonality was calculated by taking the square root of Simpson's diversity index across productive rearrangements. Not all clones reach the TCRdb copy of this immuneACCESS table, which keeps in-frame sequences only. Checked studies attribute under half of the gap to unresolved V genes and leave the rest unexplained. D and trimming were read from the DNA, whereas the V and J calls and clone size are those reported in that table. For this sample there are some 510,000 clones; more than 75% appear just once. The ten largest make up about 1.7% of the sample.

In regard to this clone: The target of this receptor is not known. No much larger clone is present one base from it, and per-base qualities are unavailable.

Material: PBMCs or T cells enriched from blood (not recorded which). The TCR sequence derives from a woman aged 40 to 49 who had recovered from COVID-19.

The DNA sequence follows: TGTGCCAGCAGCCCCGACCCGACTGGCTCCTACGAGCAGTACTTC. This is translated as CASSPDPTGSYEQYF. The sequence is built from TRBV5-4 and TRBJ2-7; the D gene cannot be named for sure. The germline V gene (reference sequence) provides CDR1 SGHNT and CDR2 YYREEE. From the cysteine up to the phenylalanine, the CDR3 has a length of 15 residues. Just the 45-base CDR3 DNA is kept, in frame starting at base 1. The V end loses 4 bases and the J end loses 0 bases, and a stretch of 14 bases separates them.